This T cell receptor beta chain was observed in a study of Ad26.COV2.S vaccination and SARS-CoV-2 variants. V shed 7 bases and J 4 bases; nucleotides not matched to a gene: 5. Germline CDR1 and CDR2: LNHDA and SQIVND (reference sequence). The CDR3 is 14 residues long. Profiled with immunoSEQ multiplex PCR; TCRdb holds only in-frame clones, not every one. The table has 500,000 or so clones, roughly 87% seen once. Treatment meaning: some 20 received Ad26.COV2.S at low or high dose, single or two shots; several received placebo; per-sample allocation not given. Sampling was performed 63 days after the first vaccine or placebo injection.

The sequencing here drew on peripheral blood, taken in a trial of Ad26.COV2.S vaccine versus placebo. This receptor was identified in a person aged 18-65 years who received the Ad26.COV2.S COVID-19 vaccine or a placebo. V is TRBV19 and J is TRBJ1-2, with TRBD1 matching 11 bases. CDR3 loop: CASIGTGGTYGYTF. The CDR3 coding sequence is TGTGCCAGTATCGGGACAGGGGGGACCTATGGCTACACCTTC.